Listed below are T cell receptor beta chains from one sample, sequenced in a study of cytotoxic CD8 clonotypes in ibrutinib-treated CLL. TCRdb's copy holds only in-frame clones and misses some; the assay was immunoSEQ multiplex PCR. The sample yields 150,000 or so clones, about 72% seen once. This specimen consisted of PBMCs, obtained after 12 months of ibrutinib treatment. These receptors all come from a human donor with chronic lymphocytic leukemia. The CDR3 runs from the conserved cysteine through the conserved F or W. Expanded clones get a size class; other rows say once, few or many, or leave the size out.

j_gene | v_gene | abundance | CDR3aa
TRBJ2-7 | TRBV7-9 | . | CASSFPTSGGFLYEQYF
TRBJ1-5 | TRBV30 | . | CAWRTGPNQPQHF
TRBJ2-3 | TRBV7-3 | . | CASSQTGTGADTQYF
TRBJ1-2 | TRBV28 | . | CASSFGVNYGYTF
TRBJ2-3 | TRBV4-1 | . | CASSHLDGPGTDTQYF
TRBJ1-2 | TRBV6-5 | . | CASSELGGAAGYTF
TRBJ1-2 | TRBV6-5 | . | CASSERRGEDGYTF
TRBJ2-1 | TRBV11-2 | . | CASSTRRSGRGNEQFF
TRBJ2-7 | TRBV4-3 | . | CASSQAAWGQSYEQYF
TRBJ1-4 | TRBV12-5 | few | CASGLGGTNNEKLFF
TRBJ1-3 | TRBV28 | . | CASRTGFSGNTIYF
TRBJ1-5 | TRBV30 | many | CAWSVRRDQPQHF
TRBJ2-2 | TRBV11-1 | . | CASSLNTGELFF
TRBJ2-7 | TRBV28 | . | CASSLGWPSYEQYF
TRBJ1-1 | TRBV4-1 | . | CASSGGRGINTEAFF
TRBJ1-5 | TRBV7-2 | few | CASNWGNQPQHF
TRBJ2-1 | TRBV25-1 | . | CASSEYYAGQGAYNEQFF
TRBJ2-7 | TRBV11-2 | . | CASSLGLAGLYEQYF
TRBJ1-5 | TRBV4-2 | medium-sized | CASSQGRGGGHQPQHF
TRBJ2-5 | TRBV7-6 | . | CASSLVVGETQYF
TRBJ2-3 | TRBV28 | few | CASRGGFSTDTQYF
TRBJ2-1 | TRBV5-1 | once | CASSLVPSGQSYNEQFF
TRBJ1-2 | TRBV19 | . | CASSMRRERDGYTF
TRBJ2-7 | TRBV23-1 | . | CASSRNPLGRCYEQYF
TRBJ1-2 | TRBV7-9 | . | CASSLDGAVSYGYTF
TRBJ1-3 | TRBV7-2 | . | CASSLVPSLLGGNTIYF
TRBJ2-1 | TRBV7-9 | . | CASSLGSLNEQFF
TRBJ1-2 | TRBV13 | . | CASSLGRTPYGYTF
TRBJ2-2 | TRBV30 | . | CAWTDMIVTGELFF
TRBJ2-3 | TRBV6-5 | . | CASRPGGSGDTQYF
TRBJ1-2 | TRBV20-1 | . | CSARVVDGYTF
TRBJ2-4 | TRBV4-3 | . | CASSQDARSGQGVEGSKNIQYF
TRBJ2-2 | TRBV7-2 | . | CASSFIDTGELFF
TRBJ2-7 | TRBV21-1 | . | CASSNLSLRDREPIVYEQYF
TRBJ2-7 | TRBV28 | . | CASTLKGGPYEQYF
TRBJ2-7 | TRBV4-1 | few | CASSQSGQVSYEQYF
TRBJ1-5 | TRBV5-4 | few | CASSQLGSGQPQHF
TRBJ2-7 | TRBV11-2 | . | CASSLNPGLYEQYF
TRBJ2-1 | TRBV18 | few | CASSPDRTVNEQFF
TRBJ1-3 | TRBV5-1 | . | CASSLTGIGNTIYF
TRBJ2-7 | TRBV6-5 | . | CASSRLSSYEQYF
TRBJ2-7 | TRBV27 | . | CASSLNPNYEQYF
TRBJ1-5 | TRBV2 | . | CAGGRRNQPQHF
TRBJ1-2 | TRBV6-5 | . | CASSSPGYGYTF
TRBJ1-4 | TRBV7-9 | . | CASSLLGGSNEKLFF
TRBJ2-3 | TRBV5-1 | once | CASRQGFADTQYF
TRBJ2-1 | TRBV28 | . | CASLKVLGVDEQFF
TRBJ1-1 | TRBV7-9 | . | CASSPPPAFYGTEAFF
TRBJ2-7 | TRBV28 | . | CASSLEPRGPYEQYF
TRBJ1-3 | TRBV28 | few | CASSLFVSGNTIYF
TRBJ1-1 | TRBV18 | . | CASSPRGPAGNTEAFF
TRBJ2-3 | TRBV15 | . | CATSSWDISTDTQYF
TRBJ2-3 | TRBV5-1 | . | CASSLVDGLFTDTQYF
TRBJ1-4 | TRBV6-1 | few | CASSGIGNEKLFF
TRBJ2-7 | TRBV7-8 | . | CASSLFSSYEQYF
TRBJ2-7 | TRBV7-9 | few | CASSYQQGAYEQYF
TRBJ2-7 | TRBV11-3 | few | CASSHRDSSYEQYF
TRBJ2-2 | TRBV28 | . | CASSLTQGNTGELFF
TRBJ1-5 | TRBV30 | . | CAWNRVGASNQPQHF